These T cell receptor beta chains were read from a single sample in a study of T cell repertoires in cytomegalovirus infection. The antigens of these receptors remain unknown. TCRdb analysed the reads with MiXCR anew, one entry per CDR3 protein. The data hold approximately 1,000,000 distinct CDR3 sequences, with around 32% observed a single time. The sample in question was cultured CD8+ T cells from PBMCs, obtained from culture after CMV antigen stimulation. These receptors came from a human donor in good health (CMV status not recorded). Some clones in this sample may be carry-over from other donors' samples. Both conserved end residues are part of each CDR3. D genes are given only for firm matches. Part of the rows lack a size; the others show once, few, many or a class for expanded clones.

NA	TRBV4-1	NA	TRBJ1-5	TGCGCCAGCAGCCAATCCCTACAAGCGGGTAATCAGCCCCAGCATTTT	CASSQSLQAGNQPQHF
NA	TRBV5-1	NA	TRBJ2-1	TGCGCCAACAGGTCGCGGGACAAACTGTCCCCTGAGCAGTTCTTC	CANRSRDKLSPEQFF
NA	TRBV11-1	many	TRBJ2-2	TGTGCCAGCAGCTCCCGTTCAGGGTACACCGGGGAGCTGTTTTTT	CASSSRSGYTGELFF
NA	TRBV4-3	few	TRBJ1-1	TGCGCCAGCAGCCAAGATAGGGTCCGGGGATTATATATTTCGACGAACACTGAAGCTTTCTTT	CASSQDRVRGLYISTNTEAFF
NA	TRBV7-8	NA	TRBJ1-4	TGTGCCAGCACGGACAGCAGTGAAAAACTGTTTTTT	CASTDSSEKLFF
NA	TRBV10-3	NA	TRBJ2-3	TGTGCCATCAGTGAGTCGGAGGGAGCAGATACGCAGTATTTT	CAISESEGADTQYF
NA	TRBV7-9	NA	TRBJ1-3	TGTGCCAGCATCCTAGGGGGGGAAACTGGAAACACCATATATTTT	CASILGGETGNTIYF
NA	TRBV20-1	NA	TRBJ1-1	TGCAGTGCGTTACAGGGAAGGTACACTGAAGCTTTCTTT	CSALQGRYTEAFF
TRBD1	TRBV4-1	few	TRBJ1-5	TGCGCCAGCAGCCTCCCTATGGGACAGGGGGATCAGCCCCAGCATTTT	CASSLPMGQGDQPQHF
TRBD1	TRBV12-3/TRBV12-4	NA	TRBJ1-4	TGTGCCAGCAGTTTCCCCAGAGGGACAGCCGCAACTAATGAAAAACTGTTTTTT	CASSFPRGTAATNEKLFF
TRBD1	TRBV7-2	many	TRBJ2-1	TGTGCCAGCAGCTTAAGGACAGGGTCCTACAATGAGCAGTTCTTC	CASSLRTGSYNEQFF
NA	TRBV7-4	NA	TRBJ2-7	TGTGCCAGCAGCTCACCCCGGGGCAGGGGGAGGGACGAGCAGTACTTC	CASSSPRGRGRDEQYF
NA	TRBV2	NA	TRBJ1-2	TGTGCCAGCCGAGAGTTAGCTAACTATGGCTACACCTTC	CASRELANYGYTF
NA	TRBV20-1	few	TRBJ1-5	TGCAGTGCTAGAGATCTCAAAGGGGCTGGTAATCAGCCCCAGCATTTT	CSARDLKGAGNQPQHF
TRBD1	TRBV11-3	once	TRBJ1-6	TGTGCCAGCAGCTTAAAACGGGACAGGGCGAATTCACCCCTCCACTTT	CASSLKRDRANSPLHF
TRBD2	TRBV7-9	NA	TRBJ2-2	TGTGCCAGCAGCTTAGTTGGACTAGCCAACACCGGGGAGCTGTTTTTT	CASSLVGLANTGELFF
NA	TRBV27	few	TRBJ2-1	TGTGCCAGCAGTTTATCCGCACAGGCTCCCTACAATGAGCAGTTCTTC	CASSLSAQAPYNEQFF
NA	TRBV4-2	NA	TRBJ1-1	TGTGCCAGCAGCCAAGATATTGGGTACGCTTTCACTGAAGCTTTCTTT	CASSQDIGYAFTEAFF
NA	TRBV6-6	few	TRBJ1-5	TGTGCCAGCAGTAGGAGGACCGGACAAGGCTTAACGCCCCAGCATTTT	CASSRRTGQGLTPQHF
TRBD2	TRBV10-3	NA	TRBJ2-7	TGTGCCATCAGTCAGACCGGGACTAGCGGGGCCTACGAGCAGTACTTC	CAISQTGTSGAYEQYF
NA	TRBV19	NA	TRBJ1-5	TGTGCCAGTAGTATACTGGGGGGGCCCCATCAGCCCCAGCATTTT	CASSILGGPHQPQHF
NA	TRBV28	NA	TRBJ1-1	TGTGCCAGCAGTTTACCGAGCTTCGGGGTAACTGAAGCTTTCTTT	CASSLPSFGVTEAFF
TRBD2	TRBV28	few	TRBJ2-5	TGTGCCAGCATAGGGGGCGGACTAGCGGGGACACAAGAGACCCAGTACTTC	CASIGGGLAGTQETQYF
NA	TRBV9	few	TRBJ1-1	TGTGCCAGCAGCCTCTCCACGGCGAACACTGAAGCTTTCTTT	CASSLSTANTEAFF
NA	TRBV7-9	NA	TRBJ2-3	TGTGCCAGCAGCTTTTACACCCGGGCCGGAGATACGCAGTATTTT	CASSFYTRAGDTQYF
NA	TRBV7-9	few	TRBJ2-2	TGTGCCAGCTCGGAAAGGGGGGAGCTGTTTTTT	CASSERGELFF
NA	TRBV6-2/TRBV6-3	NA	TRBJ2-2	TGTGCCAGCAGTTACCCCGACGAATTCTTTTCCGGACAGAACACCGGGGAGCTGTTTTTT	CASSYPDEFFSGQNTGELFF
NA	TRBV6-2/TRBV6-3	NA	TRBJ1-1	TGTGCCAGCAGGGAAGGACTGGGCGACACTGAAGCTTTCTTT	CASREGLGDTEAFF
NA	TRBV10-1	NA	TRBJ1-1	TGCGCCAGCAGTGAGAGGGGCAGATCCCCTGAAGCTTTCTTT	CASSERGRSPEAFF
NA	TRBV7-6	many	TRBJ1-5	TGTGCCAGCAGCTTAACGCAGGGTAGCAATCAGCCCCAGCATTTT	CASSLTQGSNQPQHF
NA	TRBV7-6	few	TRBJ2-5	TGTGCCAGCAGCGCGTCGACCTACCAGCCAGAGACCCAGTACTTC	CASSASTYQPETQYF
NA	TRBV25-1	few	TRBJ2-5	TGTGCCAGCAGTGAAACCCAGGGGACAAGTGAGACCCAGTACTTC	CASSETQGTSETQYF
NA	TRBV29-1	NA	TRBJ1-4	TGCAGCGTTGAAGAGGGGGTATCTAATGAAAAACTGTTTTTT	CSVEEGVSNEKLFF
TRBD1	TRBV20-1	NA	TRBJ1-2	TGCAGTGCTAGGGAGGCGGGGCAGGGGGCTTATGGCTACACCTTC	CSAREAGQGAYGYTF
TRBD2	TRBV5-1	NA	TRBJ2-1	TGCGCCAGCAGCAACCGCCGGGGGGGGGCAAACAATGAGCAGTTCTTC	CASSNRRGGANNEQFF
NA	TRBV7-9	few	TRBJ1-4	TGTGCCAGCAGCTCCTCCGGGACACTTAATGAAAAACTGTTTTTT	CASSSSGTLNEKLFF
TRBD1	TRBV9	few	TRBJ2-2	TGTGCCAGCAGCGCGGACAGGGGGCGCGCGGGGAACACCGGGGAGCTGTTTTTT	CASSADRGRAGNTGELFF